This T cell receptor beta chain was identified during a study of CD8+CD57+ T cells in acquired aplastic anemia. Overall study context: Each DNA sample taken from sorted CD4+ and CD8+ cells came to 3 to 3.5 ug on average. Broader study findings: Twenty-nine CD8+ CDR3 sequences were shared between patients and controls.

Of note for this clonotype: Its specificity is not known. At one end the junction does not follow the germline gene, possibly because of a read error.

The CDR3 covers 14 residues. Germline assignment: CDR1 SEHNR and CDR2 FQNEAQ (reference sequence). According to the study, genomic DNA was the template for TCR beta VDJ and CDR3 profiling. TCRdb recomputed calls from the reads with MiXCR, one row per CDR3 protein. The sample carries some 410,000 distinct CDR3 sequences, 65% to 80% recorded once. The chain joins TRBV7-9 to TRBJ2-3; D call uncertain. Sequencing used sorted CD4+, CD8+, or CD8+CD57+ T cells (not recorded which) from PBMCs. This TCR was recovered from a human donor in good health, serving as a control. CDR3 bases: TGTGCCAGCAGCTTAGCCCAGCAAATAGCAATCAGCCCCTTT. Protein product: CASSLAQQIAISPF.